These T cell receptor beta chains were read from a single sample in a study of blood T cell repertoires in COVID-19. Here immunoSEQ multiplex PCR was the method, and the copy in TCRdb shows in-frame clones only, minus some. The profile shows about 200,000 clones, 85% to 90% of them singletons. Material for sequencing was peripheral blood. These receptors were collected from a man in his fifties or sixties with acute or convalescent COVID-19. Each CDR3 is given with its conserved first and last residue. The D gene is left open where the match is weak. Part of the rows lack a size; the others show once, few, many or a class for expanded clones.

CDR3nt,CDR3aa,d_gene,j_gene,abundance,v_gene
TGTGCCAGCAGCCAAGATTGGGGTAACACAGGATTTCGGGAGACCCAGTACTTC,CASSQDWGNTGFRETQYF,NA,TRBJ2-5,NA,TRBV14
TGTGCCAGCAGTTACGGGGACAGCTCCTACGAGCAGTACTTC,CASSYGDSSYEQYF,TRBD1,TRBJ2-7,few,TRBV6-5
TGCGCCAGCAGCCAGGGAAGTTCGGGGACAGATACGCAGTATTTT,CASSQGSSGTDTQYF,NA,TRBJ2-3,NA,TRBV4-3
TGTGCCAGCACCCCGATGGAGCACATTGGGGCCAACGTCCTGACTTTC,CASTPMEHIGANVLTF,NA,TRBJ2-6,NA,TRBV5-6
TGCAGCGTAGGTGGGGGGGGCAGTCCCTACGAGCAGTACTTC,CSVGGGGSPYEQYF,NA,TRBJ2-7,NA,TRBV29-1
TGTGCCAGCAGTCCTCCGGGACTAGCGGGGGGCCCCAGCTCCTACAATGAGCAGTTCTTC,CASSPPGLAGGPSSYNEQFF,TRBD2,TRBJ2-1,many,TRBV28
TGTGCCAGCACCCAGGGGACGGCGGGAAACACCATATATTTT,CASTQGTAGNTIYF,NA,TRBJ1-3,NA,TRBV6-5
TGTGCCATCAGTGAGTCGGGGGGGCTGGAAGATACGCAGTATTTT,CAISESGGLEDTQYF,NA,TRBJ2-3,NA,TRBV10-3
TGTGCCAGCAGCCAAGGACAGGGAGGGATCAGTCAGCCCCAGCATTTT,CASSQGQGGISQPQHF,TRBD1,TRBJ1-5,once,TRBV13
TGTGCCAGTAGGCAAAGAGGGCCGAACACTGAAGCTTTCTTT,CASRQRGPNTEAFF,NA,TRBJ1-1,once,TRBV19
TGTGCCAGCAGTACGACAGTAGTCGGCTACACCTTC,CASSTTVVGYTF,NA,TRBJ1-2,NA,TRBV12-3/TRBV12-4
TGTGCCAGCAAAATACAACAGGGAGGGGACACTGAAGCTTTCTTT,CASKIQQGGDTEAFF,NA,TRBJ1-1,NA,TRBV7-9
TGTGCCACCAGTGATTATTCAGGGGCCGGTAAAGAGACCCAGTACTTC,CATSDYSGAGKETQYF,NA,TRBJ2-5,NA,TRBV24-1
TGTGCCACCAGCAGAACCAGGGCTCGCAATGAGCAGTTCTTC,CATSRTRARNEQFF,NA,TRBJ2-1,NA,TRBV15
TGTGCCAGTAGTATAGCGGCAGGGGGCATCGGGGAGACCCAGTACTTC,CASSIAAGGIGETQYF,TRBD1,TRBJ2-5,NA,TRBV19
TGTGCCACCAGTCAACAGGATAGCAATCAGCCCCAGCATTTT,CATSQQDSNQPQHF,NA,TRBJ1-5,NA,TRBV24-1
TGTGCCAGCAGCTTAAACCTGCGGGGCCAAGAGACCCAGTACTTC,CASSLNLRGQETQYF,NA,TRBJ2-5,once,TRBV7-9
TGTGCCAGCAGTCCCTACGGGACAGGGGAAGCTTTCTTT,CASSPYGTGEAFF,TRBD1,TRBJ1-1,NA,TRBV6-2/TRBV6-3
TGTGCCAGCAGCCGGACACTGAACACTGAAGCTTTCTTT,CASSRTLNTEAFF,NA,TRBJ1-1,NA,TRBV3-1/TRBV3-2
TGTGCCAGCAGCTTGTCCGGGACAGGGGAGTTTGGCCCGTTTGAAAAACTGTTTTTT,CASSLSGTGEFGPFEKLFF,TRBD1,TRBJ1-4,few,TRBV5-7